A selection of T cell receptor beta chains follows, all from one sample in a study of beta chain features in type 1 diabetes. Clones were read by immunoSEQ multiplex PCR, and TCRdb kept only the in-frame ones, dropping some. Of 500,000 to 800,000 clones listed, roughly 12% are singletons. The sample taken for sequencing was naive CD4+ T cells from blood. Source of these receptors: a man under 40 with type 1 diabetes. CDR3s include the opening cysteine and the closing phenylalanine or tryptophan. Fields, in order: CDR3 length, D gene, V gene, clone size, J gene, CDR3 DNA, CDR3 protein. The D gene is left open where the match is weak. Not every row has a clone size; where given, it reads once, few, many or a size class.

15	.	TRBV6-5	.	TRBJ1-5	TGTGCCAGCAGTTACGCCCTCGGGGGCGGGCAGCCCCAGCATTTT	CASSYALGGGQPQHF
15	TRBD1	TRBV5-4	.	TRBJ1-6	TGTGCCAGCAGCCCGGGACAGACGCATAATTCACCCCTCCACTTT	CASSPGQTHNSPLHF
15	.	TRBV7-6	once	TRBJ1-2	TGTGCCAGCAGCCAGACAGGCCCCGCCGCACTTGGCTACACCTTC	CASSQTGPAALGYTF
14	.	TRBV7-8	few	TRBJ1-6	TGTGCCAGCGGCCTCGACAGGACAAATTCACCCCTCCACTTT	CASGLDRTNSPLHF
13	.	TRBV6-5	.	TRBJ1-4	TGTGCCACCAGGGGAGGGACTAATGAAAAACTGTTTTTT	CATRGGTNEKLFF
14	.	TRBV2	few	TRBJ1-6	TGTGCCAGCAGTGAAGGGGCAGCCTACCCTCCCCTCCACTTT	CASSEGAAYPPLHF
16	.	TRBV2	few	TRBJ1-1	TGTGCCAGCAGTGATGTCCCTACAGGGATGAACACTGAAGCTTTCTTT	CASSDVPTGMNTEAFF
12	.	TRBV7-8	few	TRBJ1-2	TGTGCCAGCAGCTCCGACAGAGCCGGCTACACCTTC	CASSSDRAGYTF
14	.	TRBV13	.	TRBJ2-5	TGTGCCAGCAGCTTATCCGGGACACCAGAGACCCAGTACTTC	CASSLSGTPETQYF
15	.	TRBV7-2	.	TRBJ1-6	TGTGCCAGCAGCCCCCGGGCATCCCGGGGTTCACCCCTCCACTTT	CASSPRASRGSPLHF
13	.	TRBV6-5	few	TRBJ2-5	TGTGCCAGCAGTTACGCGGGGCGGGAGACCCAGTACTTC	CASSYAGRETQYF
15	.	TRBV5-4	.	TRBJ1-6	TGTGCCAGCAGCTCTAAAAGCTCCTATAATTCACCCCTCCACTTT	CASSSKSSYNSPLHF
15	TRBD1	TRBV6-1	.	TRBJ1-6	TGTGCCAGCAAGGAAGGACAGGGGGATAATTCACCCCTCCACTTT	CASKEGQGDNSPLHF
13	.	TRBV5-6	.	TRBJ2-7	TGTGCCAGCAGCTACGGTGAGGGCTACGAGCAGTACTTC	CASSYGEGYEQYF
11	.	TRBV9	few	TRBJ1-2	TGTGCCAGCGACAGTAACTATGGCTACACCTTC	CASDSNYGYTF
16	.	TRBV15	.	TRBJ2-3	TGTGCCACCAGCAGGGAGACAGGCTCTAGCACAGATACGCAGTATTTT	CATSRETGSSTDTQYF
15	.	TRBV7-2	few	TRBJ2-5	TGTGCCAGCAGCTTAGCGGGCTACGGGGGAGAGACCCAGTACTTC	CASSLAGYGGETQYF
14	.	TRBV7-9	few	TRBJ1-6	TGTGCCAGCAGCTTAGGTGGCGGGAATTCACCCCTCCACTTT	CASSLGGGNSPLHF
15	.	TRBV7-2	few	TRBJ1-3	TGTGCCAGCAGCCTAGCAGCAGCACGGGGAAACACCATATATTTT	CASSLAAARGNTIYF
14	.	TRBV19	few	TRBJ2-7	TGTGCCAGTAGTATTGAGGGGGGCGCCTACGAGCAGTACTTC	CASSIEGGAYEQYF